This TCR beta chain was sequenced during a study of shared clonotypes between healthy human individuals. Study-wide findings and caveats: In contrast to clonotypes shared by all four donors, non-shared clonotypes had lower generation probabilities.

Replicate PCRs for sorted subsets used approximately 190 ng DNA; this equaled around 28,000 T cell genomes. Source study methods: ImmunoSEQ only sent back junction sequences with no quality scores, so filtering was done differently. Method: immunoSEQ multiplex PCR; TCRdb's copy keeps in-frame clones and lacks some. That table furnishes V, J and clone size, whereas the DNA furnished D and trimming. The sample contains under 600,000 clones, about 97% of which appear only once. Germline CDR1 SGHTS, CDR2 YDEGEE. Trimming took off 6 bases at V and 9 bases at J, with 22 bases between the two ends. There are 14 residues in the CDR3. Worth noting for this clone: Its antigen is still unknown.

The source material was naive CD4+ T cells sorted from blood. Subset denoted: CD45RA+ positively selected. This chain uses TRBV5-8 with TRBJ2-7; D might be TRBD2 (6 bases). The sequence came from a woman aged 25-40 years in good health. CDR3 coding DNA: TGTGCCAGCACCAAACAGACTAGGAGGACGCGGCAGTACTTC. The encoded protein is CASTKQTRRTRQYF. The whole variable domain, remainder taken from reference TRBV5-8 and TRBJ2-7, is EAGVTQSPTHLIKTRGQQATLRCSPISGHTSVYWYQQALGLGLQFLLWYDEGEERNRGNFPPRFSGRQFPNYSSELNVNALELEDSALYLCASTKQTRRTRQYFGPGTRLTVT.